The clone carrying this T cell receptor (beta chain) was detected only a few times. The method was immunoSEQ multiplex PCR; TCRdb's version includes in-frame clones alone and lacks a portion of them. The sample consists of tens of thousands of clones, roughly nine tenths of them appearing once. The sample comes from a study of OX40 agonist ivuxolimab in advanced cancers. Study-level background: Patients were 82.7% male with ages roughly 20 to 85, mean 60.

Deletions cut 3 bases from V and 1 base from J, with 6 bases between. CDR3 length: 13 residues. Germline CDR1 is MNHEY and CDR2 is SMNVEV (reference sequence). The sequences come from CD4+ or CD8+ T cells sorted from blood, collected in a trial of the OX40 agonist ivuxolimab. This receptor was taken from an adult with an advanced solid tumor such as melanoma, head and neck, liver or kidney cancer. The rearrangement links TRBV27 to TRBJ1-1; D is undetermined. CDR3 sequence reads: CASSFNPNTEAFF. As DNA, the CDR3 is TGTGCCAGCAGTTTTAATCCGAACACTGAAGCTTTCTTT.